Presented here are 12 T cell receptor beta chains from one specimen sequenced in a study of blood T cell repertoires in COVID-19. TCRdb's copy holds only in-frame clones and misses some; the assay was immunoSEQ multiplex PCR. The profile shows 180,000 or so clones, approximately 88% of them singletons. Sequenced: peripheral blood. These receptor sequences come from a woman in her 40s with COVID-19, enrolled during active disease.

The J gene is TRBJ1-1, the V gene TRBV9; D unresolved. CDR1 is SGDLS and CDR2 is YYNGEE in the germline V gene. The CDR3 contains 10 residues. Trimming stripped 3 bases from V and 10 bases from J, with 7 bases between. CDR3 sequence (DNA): TGTGCCAGCAGCGACTCAGGAGCTTTCTTT. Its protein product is CASSDSGAFF. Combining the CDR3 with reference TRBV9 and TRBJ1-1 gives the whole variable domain DSGVTQTPKHLITATGQRVTLRCSPRSGDLSVYWYQQSLDQGLQFLIQYYNGEERAKGNILERFSAQQFPDLHSELNLSSLELGDSALYFCASSDSGAFFGQGTRLTVV.

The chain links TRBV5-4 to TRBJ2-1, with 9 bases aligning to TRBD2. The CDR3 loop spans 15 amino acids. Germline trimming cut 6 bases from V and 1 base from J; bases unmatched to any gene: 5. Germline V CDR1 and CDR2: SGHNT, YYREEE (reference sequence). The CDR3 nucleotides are TGTGCCAGCATTAAGGCGGGGGGGTCCTACAATGAGCAGTTCTTC. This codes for CASIKAGGSYNEQFF.

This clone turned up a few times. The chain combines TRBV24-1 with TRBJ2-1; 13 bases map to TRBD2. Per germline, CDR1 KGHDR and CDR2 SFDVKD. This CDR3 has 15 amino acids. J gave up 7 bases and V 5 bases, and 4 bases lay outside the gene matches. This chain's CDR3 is CATSAGTSGNNEQFF. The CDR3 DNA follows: TGTGCCACCAGTGCAGGGACTAGCGGGAATAATGAGCAGTTCTTC.

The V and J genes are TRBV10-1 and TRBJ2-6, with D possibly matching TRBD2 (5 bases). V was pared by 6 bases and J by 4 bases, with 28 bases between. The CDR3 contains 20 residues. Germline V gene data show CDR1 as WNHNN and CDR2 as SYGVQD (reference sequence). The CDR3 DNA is TGCGCCAGCAGCGGAGAGGGCCTTGGGGTTGGCGCCCCCGGGGCCAACGTCCTGACTTTC. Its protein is CASSGEGLGVGAPGANVLTF.

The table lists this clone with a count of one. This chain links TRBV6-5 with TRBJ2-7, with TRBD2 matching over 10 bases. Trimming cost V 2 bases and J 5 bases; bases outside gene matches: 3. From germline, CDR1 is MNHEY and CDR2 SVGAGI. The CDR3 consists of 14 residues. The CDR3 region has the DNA TGTGCCAGCAGTTACACGGGACTAGCGAACGAGCAGTACTTC. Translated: CASSYTGLANEQYF.

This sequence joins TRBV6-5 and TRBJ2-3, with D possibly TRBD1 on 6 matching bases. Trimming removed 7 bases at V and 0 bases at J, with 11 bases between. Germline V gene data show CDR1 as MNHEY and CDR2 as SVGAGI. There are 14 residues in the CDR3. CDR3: CASKQGPSTDTQYF. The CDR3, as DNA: TGTGCCAGCAAACAGGGCCCTAGCACAGATACGCAGTATTTT.

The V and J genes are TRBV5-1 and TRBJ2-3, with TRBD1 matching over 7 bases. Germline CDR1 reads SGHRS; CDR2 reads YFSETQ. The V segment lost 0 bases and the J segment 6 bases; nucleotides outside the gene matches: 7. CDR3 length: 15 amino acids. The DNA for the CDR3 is TGCGCCAGCAGCTTGGCCGCGACAGGGATGGATACGCAGTATTTT. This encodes CASSLAATGMDTQYF.

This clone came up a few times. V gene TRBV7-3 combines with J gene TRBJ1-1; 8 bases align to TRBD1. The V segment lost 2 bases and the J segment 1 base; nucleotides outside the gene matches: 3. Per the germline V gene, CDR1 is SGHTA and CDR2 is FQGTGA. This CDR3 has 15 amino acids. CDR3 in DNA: TGTGCCAGCAGCTTACAGGGGGCTACGAACACTGAAGCTTTCTTT. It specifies CASSLQGATNTEAFF.

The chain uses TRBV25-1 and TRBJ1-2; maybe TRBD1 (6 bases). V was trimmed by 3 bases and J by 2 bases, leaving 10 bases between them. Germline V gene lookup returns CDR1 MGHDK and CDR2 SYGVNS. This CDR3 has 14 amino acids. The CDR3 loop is CASSDAGGNYGYTF. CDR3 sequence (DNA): TGTGCCAGCAGTGACGCTGGGGGCAACTATGGCTACACCTTC.

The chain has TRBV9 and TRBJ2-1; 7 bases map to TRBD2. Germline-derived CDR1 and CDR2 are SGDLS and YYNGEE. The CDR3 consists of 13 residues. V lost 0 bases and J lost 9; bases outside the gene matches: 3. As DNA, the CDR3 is TGTGCCAGCAGCGTAGGGGAGGGCATTGAGCAGTTCTTC. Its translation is CASSVGEGIEQFF. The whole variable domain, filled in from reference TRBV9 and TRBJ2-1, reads DSGVTQTPKHLITATGQRVTLRCSPRSGDLSVYWYQQSLDQGLQFLIQYYNGEERAKGNILERFSAQQFPDLHSELNLSSLELGDSALYFCASSVGEGIEQFFGPGTRLTVL.

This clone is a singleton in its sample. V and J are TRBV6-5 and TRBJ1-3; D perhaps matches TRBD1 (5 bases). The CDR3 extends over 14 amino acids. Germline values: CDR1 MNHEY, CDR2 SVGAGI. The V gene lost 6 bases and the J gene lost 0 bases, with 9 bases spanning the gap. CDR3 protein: CASSGGASGNTIYF. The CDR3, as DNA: TGTGCCAGCAGCGGGGGTGCCTCTGGAAACACCATATATTTT.

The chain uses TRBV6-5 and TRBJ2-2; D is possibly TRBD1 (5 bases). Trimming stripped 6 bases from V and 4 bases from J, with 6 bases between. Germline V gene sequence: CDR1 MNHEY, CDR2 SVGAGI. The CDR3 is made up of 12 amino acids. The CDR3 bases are TGTGCCAGCAGGCAGGGCACCGGGGAGCTGTTTTTT. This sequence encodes CASRQGTGELFF.